Listed here are 5 T cell receptor beta chains from one sample, sequenced in a study of T cells in Graves' hyperthyroidism and ophthalmopathy. Amplification of TCR beta CDR3 regions used RNA as the template. With the HTBI primer set, the TCR CDR3 went through a first round of RT-PCR. Using its own MiXCR run on the multiplex PCR reads, TCRdb lists one record per CDR3 protein. In the table there are about 740,000 distinct CDR3 sequences, 11% to 15% of which are singletons. Source material: blood. Receptors were obtained from a woman aged 18-29 years with Graves' hyperthyroidism.

This clonotype was observed a few times. The J gene is TRBJ2-7, the V gene TRBV2; 9 nucleotides match TRBD2. The CDR3 is made up of 14 amino acids. The V and J ends lost 5 bases and 3 bases, in that order; junction bases with no gene match: 5. Germline V gene sequence: CDR1 SNHLY, CDR2 FYNNEI. The CDR3 sequence: CASSRTSANYEQYF. The CDR3 nucleotides are TGTGCCAGCAGTCGGACTAGCGCAAACTACGAGCAGTACTTC.

The chain couples TRBV19 to TRBJ2-2; 11 nucleotides align to TRBD2. This CDR3 contains 18 residues. The germline CDR1 and CDR2 sequences are LNHDA and SQIVND (reference sequence). Germline trimming cut 9 bases from V and 0 bases from J; bases unmatched to any gene: 12. CDR3 nucleotides: TGTGCCAGCACTACGCTCCCGACTAGCGGGGCGAACACCGGGGAGCTGTTTTTT. Translation gives CASTTLPTSGANTGELFF.

V is TRBV4-1 and J is TRBJ2-7; 7 nucleotides line up with TRBD1. With 2 bases clipped from V and 2 bases from J, the junction kept 9 bases outside the gene matches. The CDR3 contains 16 residues. The germline V gene has CDR1 MGHRA and CDR2 YSYEKL. CDR3 DNA: TGCGCCAGCAGCCAATTGGGGACAGCAACACCCTACGAGCAGTACTTC. The encoded protein is CASSQLGTATPYEQYF.

This clonotype was seen at least ten times. The chain employs TRBV11-2 and TRBJ2-1; D remains unclear. Germline CDR1 is SGHAT and CDR2 is FQNNGV. Trimming stripped 5 bases from V and 0 bases from J, with 11 bases between. The CDR3 covers 15 residues. The CDR3 protein is CASSTSTGSYNEQFF. CDR3 in DNA: TGTGCCAGCAGCACCTCTACCGGCTCCTACAATGAGCAGTTCTTC.

This clonotype was observed a single time. The conserved final phenylalanine or tryptophan is absent from the CDR3, which likely points to a read error. The chain joins TRBV5-1 to TRBJ1-1; D not certain. Trimming removed 5 bases at V and 0 bases at J, with 8 bases between. Germline CDR1 and CDR2: SGHRS and YFSETQ. CDR3 length equals 13 residues. This chain's CDR3 is CASRLDLNTEAFV. In nucleotides, the CDR3 is TGCGCCAGCAGGCTGGATCTGAACACTGAAGCTTTCGTT.